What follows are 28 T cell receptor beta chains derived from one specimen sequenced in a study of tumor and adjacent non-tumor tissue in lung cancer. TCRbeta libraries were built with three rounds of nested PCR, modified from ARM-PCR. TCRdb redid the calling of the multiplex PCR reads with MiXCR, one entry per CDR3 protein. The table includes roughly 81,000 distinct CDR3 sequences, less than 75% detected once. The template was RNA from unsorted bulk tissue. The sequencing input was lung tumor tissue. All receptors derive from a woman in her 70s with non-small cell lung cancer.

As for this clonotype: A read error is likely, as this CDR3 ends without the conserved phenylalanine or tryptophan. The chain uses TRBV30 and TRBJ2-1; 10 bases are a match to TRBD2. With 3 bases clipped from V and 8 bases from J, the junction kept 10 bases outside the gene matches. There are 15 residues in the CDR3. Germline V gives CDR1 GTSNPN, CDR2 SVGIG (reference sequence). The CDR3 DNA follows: TGTGCCTGGAGCGTAGCGCTAGCGGGAGTCGATGAGCAGTTCTTA. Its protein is CAWSVALAGVDEQFL.

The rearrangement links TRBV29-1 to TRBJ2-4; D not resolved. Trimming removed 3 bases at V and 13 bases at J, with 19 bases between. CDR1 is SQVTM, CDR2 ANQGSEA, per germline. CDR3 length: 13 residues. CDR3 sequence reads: CSVEEAPTGMQYF. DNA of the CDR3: TGCAGCGTTGAGGAAGCGCCTACGGGCATGCAGTACTTC.

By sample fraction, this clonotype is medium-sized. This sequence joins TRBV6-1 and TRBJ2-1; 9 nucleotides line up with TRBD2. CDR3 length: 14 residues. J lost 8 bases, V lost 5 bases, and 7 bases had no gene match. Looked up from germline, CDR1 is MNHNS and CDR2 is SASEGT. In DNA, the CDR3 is TGTGCCAGCAGTAATAGCGGGAGTGGTTATGAGCAGTTCTTC. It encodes CASSNSGSGYEQFF.

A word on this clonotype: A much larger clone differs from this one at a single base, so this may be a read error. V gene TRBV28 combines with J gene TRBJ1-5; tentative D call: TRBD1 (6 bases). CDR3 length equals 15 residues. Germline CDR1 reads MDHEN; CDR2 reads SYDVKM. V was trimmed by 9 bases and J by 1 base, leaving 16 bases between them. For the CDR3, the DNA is TGTGCCAGGAGCCCACCGAGGGGGAGCAATCAGCCCCAGCATTTT. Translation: CARSPPRGSNQPQHF.

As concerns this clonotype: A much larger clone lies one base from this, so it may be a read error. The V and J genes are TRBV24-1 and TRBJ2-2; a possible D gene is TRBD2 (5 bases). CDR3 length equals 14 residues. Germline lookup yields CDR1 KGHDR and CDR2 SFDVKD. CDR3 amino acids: CATSDLSFTGELLF. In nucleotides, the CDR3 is TGTGCCACCAGTGATTTGTCTTTCACCGGGGAGCTGCTTTTT.

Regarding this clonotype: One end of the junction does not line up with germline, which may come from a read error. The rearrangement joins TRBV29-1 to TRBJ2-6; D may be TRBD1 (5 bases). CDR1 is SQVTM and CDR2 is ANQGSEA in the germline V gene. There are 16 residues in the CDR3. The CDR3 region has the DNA TGCAGGGTTGAAAATCATCACAGGTCTGGGGCCAACGTCCTGACTTTC. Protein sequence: CRVENHHRSGANVLTF.

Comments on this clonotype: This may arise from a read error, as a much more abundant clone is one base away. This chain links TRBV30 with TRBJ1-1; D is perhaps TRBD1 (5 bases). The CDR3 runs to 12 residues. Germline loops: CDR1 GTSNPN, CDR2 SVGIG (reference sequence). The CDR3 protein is CTWSAQGVEAFF. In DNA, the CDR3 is TGTACCTGGAGTGCCCAGGGCGTTGAAGCTTTCTTT.

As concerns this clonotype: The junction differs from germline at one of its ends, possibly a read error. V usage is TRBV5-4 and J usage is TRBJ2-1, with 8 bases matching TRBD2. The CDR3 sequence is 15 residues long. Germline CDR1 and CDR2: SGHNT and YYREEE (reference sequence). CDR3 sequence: CVSSSSASGFDEQFF. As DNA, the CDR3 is TGTGTCAGCAGCAGCTCCGCTAGCGGGTTCGATGAGCAGTTCTTC.

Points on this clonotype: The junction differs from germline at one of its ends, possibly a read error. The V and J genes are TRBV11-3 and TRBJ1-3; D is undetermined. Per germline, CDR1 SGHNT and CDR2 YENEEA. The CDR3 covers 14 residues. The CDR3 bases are TGTACCAGAAGCTTAACAGACTCTGGAAACACCATATACTTT. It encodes CTRSLTDSGNTIYF.

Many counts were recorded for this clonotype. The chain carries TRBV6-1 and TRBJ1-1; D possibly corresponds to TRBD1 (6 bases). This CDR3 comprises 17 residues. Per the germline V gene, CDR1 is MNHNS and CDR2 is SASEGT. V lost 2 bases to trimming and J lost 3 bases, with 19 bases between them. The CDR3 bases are TGTGCCAGCAGTGAACGGGGGCGGAGGATTGTGGACACTGAAGCTTTCTTT. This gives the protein CASSERGRRIVDTEAFF.

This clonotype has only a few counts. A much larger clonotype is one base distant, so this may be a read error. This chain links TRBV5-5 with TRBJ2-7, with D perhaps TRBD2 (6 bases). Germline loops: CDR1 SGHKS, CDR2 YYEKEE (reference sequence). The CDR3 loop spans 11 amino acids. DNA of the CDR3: TGTGTCAGCAGCTTGGCCGGGGACTCTGACTTC. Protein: CVSSLAGDSDF.

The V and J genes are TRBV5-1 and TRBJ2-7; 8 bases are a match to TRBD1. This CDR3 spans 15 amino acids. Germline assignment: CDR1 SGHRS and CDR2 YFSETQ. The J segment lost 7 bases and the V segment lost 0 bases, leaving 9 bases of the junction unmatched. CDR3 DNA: TGCGCCAGCAGCTTGGGTCCAGGGGGCGGCTGGGAGCAGTACTTC. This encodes CASSLGPGGGWEQYF.

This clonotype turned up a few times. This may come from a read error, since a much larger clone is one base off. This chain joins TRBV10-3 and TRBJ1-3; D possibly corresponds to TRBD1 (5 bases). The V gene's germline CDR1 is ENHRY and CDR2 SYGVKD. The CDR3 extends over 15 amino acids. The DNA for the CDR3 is TGTGCCATCAGTGTCTCAGGGTCCTCTGGAAACACCATGTATTTT. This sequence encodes CAISVSGSSGNTMYF.

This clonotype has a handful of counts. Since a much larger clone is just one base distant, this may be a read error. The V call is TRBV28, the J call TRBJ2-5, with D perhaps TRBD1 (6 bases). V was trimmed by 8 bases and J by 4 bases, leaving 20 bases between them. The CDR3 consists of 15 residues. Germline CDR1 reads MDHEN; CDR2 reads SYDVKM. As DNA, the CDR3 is TGTGCCAGCTACACCACCGGGACATGGAGAGAGACCCAGTACTTC. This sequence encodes CASYTTGTWRETQYF.

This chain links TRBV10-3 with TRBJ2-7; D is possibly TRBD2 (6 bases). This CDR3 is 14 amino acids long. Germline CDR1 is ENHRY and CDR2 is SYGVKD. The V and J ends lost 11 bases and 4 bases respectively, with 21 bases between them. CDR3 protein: CASATDGSPYEQYF. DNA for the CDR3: TGTGCCTCAGCAACGGACGGGAGCCCTTACGAGCAGTACTTC.

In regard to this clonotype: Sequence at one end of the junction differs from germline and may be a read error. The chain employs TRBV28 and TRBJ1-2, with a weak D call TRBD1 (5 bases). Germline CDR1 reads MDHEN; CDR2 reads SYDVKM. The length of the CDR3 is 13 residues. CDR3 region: CASSFWTYIEGFF. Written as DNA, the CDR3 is TGTGCCAGCAGTTTCTGGACTTATATAGAGGGGTTTTTC.

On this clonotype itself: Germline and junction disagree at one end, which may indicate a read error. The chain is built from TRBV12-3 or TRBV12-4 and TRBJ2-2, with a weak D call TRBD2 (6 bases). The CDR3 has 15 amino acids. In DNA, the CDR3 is TGTACCAGCAGCACGGGACTGGGGAACACCGGGGACCTGTTTTTT. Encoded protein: CTSSTGLGNTGDLFF.

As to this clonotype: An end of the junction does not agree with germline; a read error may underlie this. CDR3 region: CARSKTGANDEQFF. The DNA of the CDR3 is TGTGCCAGGAGTAAGACAGGGGCGAACGATGAGCAGTTCTTT. V and J are TRBV6-1 and TRBJ2-1, with 8 positions matching TRBD1. Germline CDR1 reads MNHNS; CDR2 reads SASEGT. The CDR3 extends over 14 amino acids.

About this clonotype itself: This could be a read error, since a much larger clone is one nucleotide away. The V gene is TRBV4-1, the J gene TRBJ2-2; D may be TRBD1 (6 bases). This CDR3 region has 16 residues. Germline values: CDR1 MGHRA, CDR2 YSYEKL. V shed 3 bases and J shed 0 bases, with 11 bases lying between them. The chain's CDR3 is CASSQGTHANTGELFF. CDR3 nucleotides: TGCGCCAGCAGCCAGGGGACACATGCGAACACCGGGGAGCTGTTTTTT.

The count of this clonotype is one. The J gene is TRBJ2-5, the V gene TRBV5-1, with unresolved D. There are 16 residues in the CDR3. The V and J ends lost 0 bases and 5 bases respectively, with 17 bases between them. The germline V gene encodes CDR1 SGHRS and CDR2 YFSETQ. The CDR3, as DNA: TGCGCCAGCAGCTTGGGGCGGCTAACGGGTACCGAGACCCAGTACTTC. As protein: CASSLGRLTGTETQYF.

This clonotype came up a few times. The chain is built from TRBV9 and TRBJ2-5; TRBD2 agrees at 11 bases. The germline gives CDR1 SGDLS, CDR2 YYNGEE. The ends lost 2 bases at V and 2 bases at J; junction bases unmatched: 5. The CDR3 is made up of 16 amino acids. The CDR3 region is CASSVGLAEEQETQYF. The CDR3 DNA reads TGTGCCAGCAGCGTGGGACTAGCGGAAGAACAAGAGACCCAGTACTTC.

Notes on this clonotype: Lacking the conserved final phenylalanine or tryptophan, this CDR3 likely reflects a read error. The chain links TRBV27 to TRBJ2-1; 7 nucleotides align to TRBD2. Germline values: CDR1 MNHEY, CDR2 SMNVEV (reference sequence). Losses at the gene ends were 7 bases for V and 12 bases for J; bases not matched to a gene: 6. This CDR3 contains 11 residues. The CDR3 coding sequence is TGTGCCAGCATCGGCGGGAGCAGGCAGTTCTCC. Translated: CASIGGSRQFS.

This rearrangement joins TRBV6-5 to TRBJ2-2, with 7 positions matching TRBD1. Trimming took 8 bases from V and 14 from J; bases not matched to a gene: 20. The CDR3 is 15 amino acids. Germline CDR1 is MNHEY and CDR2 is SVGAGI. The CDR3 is CASQGVRSNTEELFF. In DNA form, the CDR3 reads TGTGCCAGCCAGGGGGTGCGTTCGAACACCGAGGAACTGTTTTTT.

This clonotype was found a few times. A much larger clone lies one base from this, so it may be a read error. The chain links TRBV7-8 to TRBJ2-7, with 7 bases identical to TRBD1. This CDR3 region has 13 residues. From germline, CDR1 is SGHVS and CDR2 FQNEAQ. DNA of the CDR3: TGTGGCAGCAGCTTGAGACAGGGTTACGAGCAGTACTTC. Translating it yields CGSSLRQGYEQYF.

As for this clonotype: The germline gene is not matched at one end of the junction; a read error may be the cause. The CDR3 region has the DNA TGTGCCGGCAGCAGACAGGGGGCTACTGAAGCTTTCTTT. Translating it yields CAGSRQGATEAFF. The chain couples TRBV6-5 to TRBJ1-1, with 10 bases lining up with TRBD1. The CDR3 length is 13 residues. Germline V gene lookup returns CDR1 MNHEY and CDR2 SVGAGI.

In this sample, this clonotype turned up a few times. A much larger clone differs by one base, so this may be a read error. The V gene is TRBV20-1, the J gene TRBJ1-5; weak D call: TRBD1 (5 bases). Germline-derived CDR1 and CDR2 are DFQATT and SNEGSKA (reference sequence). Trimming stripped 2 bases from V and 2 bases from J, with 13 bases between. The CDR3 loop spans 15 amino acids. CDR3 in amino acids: CSARSSGRRNQPQHF. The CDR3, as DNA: TGCAGTGCTAGATCCTCGGGACGGCGCAATCAGCCCCAGCATTTT.

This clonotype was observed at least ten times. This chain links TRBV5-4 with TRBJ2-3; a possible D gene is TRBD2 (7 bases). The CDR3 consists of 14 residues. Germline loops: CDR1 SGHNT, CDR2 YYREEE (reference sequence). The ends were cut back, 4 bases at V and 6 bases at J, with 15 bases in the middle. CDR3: CASSAKEGGDTQYF. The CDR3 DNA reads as TGTGCCAGCAGCGCCAAGGAGGGGGGGGATACGCAGTATTTT.

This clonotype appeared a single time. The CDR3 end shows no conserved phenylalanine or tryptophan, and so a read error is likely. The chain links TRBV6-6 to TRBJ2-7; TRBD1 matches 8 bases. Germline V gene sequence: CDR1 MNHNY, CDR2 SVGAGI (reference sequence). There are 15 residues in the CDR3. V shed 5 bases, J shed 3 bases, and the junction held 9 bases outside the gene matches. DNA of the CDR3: TGTGCCAGCAGTAGAGCCGGGACAGGTTTCTACGAGCAGTACTCC. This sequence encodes CASSRAGTGFYEQYS.